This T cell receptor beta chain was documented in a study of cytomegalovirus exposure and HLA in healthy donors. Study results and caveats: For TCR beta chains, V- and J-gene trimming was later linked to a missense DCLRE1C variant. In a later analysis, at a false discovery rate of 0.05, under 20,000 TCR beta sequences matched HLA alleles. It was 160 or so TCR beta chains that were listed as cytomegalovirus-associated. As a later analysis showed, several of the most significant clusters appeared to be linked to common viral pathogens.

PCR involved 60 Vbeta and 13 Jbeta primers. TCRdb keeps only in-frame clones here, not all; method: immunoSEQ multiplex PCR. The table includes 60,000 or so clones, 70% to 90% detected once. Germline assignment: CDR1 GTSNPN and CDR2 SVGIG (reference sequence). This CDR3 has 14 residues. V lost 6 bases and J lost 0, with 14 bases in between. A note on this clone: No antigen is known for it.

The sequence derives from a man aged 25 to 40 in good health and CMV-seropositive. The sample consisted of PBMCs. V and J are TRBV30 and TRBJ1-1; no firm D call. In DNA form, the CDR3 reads TGTGCCTGCCCGAGGGCGGGCATGAACACTGAAGCTTTCTTT. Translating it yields CACPRAGMNTEAFF.